These 15 T cell receptor beta chains originate from one sample sequenced in a study of blood T cells in healthy people across ages. Through a sample-barcoded 5' primer and a J-beta primer mix, a second PCR was run for roughly 6 to 12 cycles. TCRdb ran MiXCR on the 5' RACE reads and lists one entry per CDR3 protein. The sample has some 880,000 distinct CDR3 sequences; about 37% are singletons. The sequenced sample consisted of blood. The origin of the receptors is a young man in good health.

Details on this clonotype: The junction and the germline gene differ at one end; a read error may be behind it. This chain joins TRBV5-1 and TRBJ1-1; D not resolved. Looked up from germline, CDR1 is SGHRS and CDR2 is YFSETQ. This CDR3 spans 13 amino acids. CDR3 bases: TGCACCAGCAGCTTGGGCAGGAACACTGAAGCTTTCTTT. It encodes CTSSLGRNTEAFF. Variable domain in full (rest from reference TRBV5-1 and TRBJ1-1): KAGVTQTPRYLIKTRGQQVTLSCSPISGHRSVSWYQQTPGQGLQFLFEYFSETQRNKGNFPGRFSGRQFSNSRSEMNVSTLELGDSALYLCTSSLGRNTEAFFGQGTRLTVV.

This clonotype was found a few times. The V gene is TRBV13, the J gene TRBJ2-3; D may be TRBD1 or TRBD2 (6 bases each). The CDR3 has 16 amino acids. The V and J ends lost 0 bases and 2 bases respectively, with 12 bases between them. Germline assignment: CDR1 PRHDT and CDR2 FYEKMQ (reference sequence). DNA of the CDR3: TGTGCCAGCAGCTTAGGCCTAGGGGGGTACACAGATACGCAGTATTTT. Translated: CASSLGLGGYTDTQYF. The full variable domain, its missing parts supplied by reference TRBV13 and TRBJ2-3, is AAGVIQSPRHLIKEKRETATLKCYPIPRHDTVYWYQQGPGQDPQFLISFYEKMQSDKGSIPDRFSAQQFSDYHSELNMSSLELGDSALYFCASSLGLGGYTDTQYFGPGTRLTVL.

The chain is built from TRBV4-2 and TRBJ1-1; tentative D call: TRBD1 (5 bases). Germline CDR1 is LGHNA and CDR2 is YNFKEQ. This CDR3 contains 15 residues. Trimming took off 0 bases at V and 0 bases at J, with 8 bases between the two ends. The CDR3 bases are TGTGCCAGCAGCCAAGAGGGGACGGTGAACACTGAAGCTTTCTTT. It translates to CASSQEGTVNTEAFF.

The V and J genes are TRBV7-9 and TRBJ1-2; perhaps TRBD1 as D (6 bases). V lost 1 base and J 6 bases, leaving 15 bases between the germline ends. Germline values: CDR1 SEHNR, CDR2 FQNEAQ (reference sequence). The CDR3 covers 15 residues. CDR3 nucleotides: TGTGCCAGCAGCTTAGGAGCGACGTCAGGGGATGGCTACACCTTC. Its protein product is CASSLGATSGDGYTF.

At least ten counts were recorded for this clonotype. J is TRBJ2-5 and V is TRBV29-1, with a possible D match to TRBD1 (5 bases). The germline V and J ends were trimmed by 4 bases and 4 bases, with 7 bases remaining between them. The CDR3 has 11 amino acids. Germline V CDR1 and CDR2: SQVTM, ANQGSEA. CDR3 sequence reads: CSVAQGETQYF. The CDR3 nucleotides are TGCAGCGTTGCTCAGGGAGAGACCCAGTACTTC. The variable domain in full, with the rest retrieved from reference TRBV29-1 and TRBJ2-5, is SAVISQKPSRDICQRGTSLTIQCQVDSQVTMMFWYRQQPGQSLTLIATANQGSEATYESGFVIDKFPISRPNLTFSTLTVSNMSPEDSSIYLCSVAQGETQYFGPGTRLLVL.

CDR3 sequence reads: CASRTNGGQANEKLFF. The CDR3 region has the DNA TGTGCCAGCAGAACGAACGGAGGACAGGCCAATGAAAAACTGTTTTTT. The gene calls are TRBV6-1 and TRBJ1-4, with 7 positions matching TRBD1. The length of the CDR3 is 16 residues. The junction had 12 bases not matched to a gene; V was cut back by 6 bases and J by 5 bases. Germline V gene sequence: CDR1 MNHNS, CDR2 SASEGT.

The chain joins TRBV24-1 to TRBJ2-2, with D perhaps TRBD1 or TRBD2 (5 bases each). The CDR3 is 11 amino acids. Per the germline V gene, CDR1 is KGHDR and CDR2 is SFDVKD. Trimming removed 7 bases at V and 8 bases at J, with 7 bases between. In DNA, the CDR3 is TGTGCCACCAGGGGGACGGGGGAGCTGTTTTTT. This gives the protein CATRGTGELFF.

This clonotype has only a few counts. V is TRBV29-1 and J is TRBJ2-1; 10 nucleotides align to TRBD1. The J call may be mistaken, given a closer DNA end match to TRBJ2-7. The CDR3 totals 15 residues. From germline, CDR1 is SQVTM and CDR2 ANQGSEA. The CDR3 protein is CSVEADRGVYNEQYF. The CDR3 DNA reads TGCAGCGTTGAGGCGGACAGGGGGGTGTACAATGAGCAGTACTTC.

A single count supports this clonotype. This sequence joins TRBV11-2 and TRBJ2-7, with 12 bases that match TRBD1. This CDR3 comprises 17 residues. J lost 7 bases, V lost 5 bases, and 15 bases had no gene match. Germline lookup yields CDR1 SGHAT and CDR2 FQNNGV. CDR3 residues: CASSAMGDRGPGNEQYF. CDR3 DNA sequence: TGTGCCAGCAGCGCAATGGGGGACAGGGGGCCTGGTAATGAGCAGTACTTC.

The gene calls are TRBV9 and TRBJ1-1, with a tentative D call TRBD1 (5 bases). Germline V gene lookup returns CDR1 SGDLS and CDR2 YYNGEE. The CDR3 sequence is 12 residues long. V dropped 7 bases and J dropped 0 bases, with 7 bases sitting between them. This CDR3 is CASGHLNTEAFF. CDR3 nucleotide sequence: TGTGCCAGCGGACATCTGAACACTGAAGCTTTCTTT.

V usage is TRBV7-2 and J usage is TRBJ2-1, with D perhaps TRBD1 (7 bases). This CDR3 has 17 amino acids. The V end lost 2 bases, the J end lost 7 bases, and 21 bases lay between the germline ends. Germline CDR1 is SGHTA and CDR2 is FQGNSA. In DNA form, the CDR3 reads TGTGCCAGCAGCTTAAGTGGTGGGCAGGGGGGTGGGAATGAGCAGTTCTTC. It translates to CASSLSGGQGGGNEQFF.

CDR3 residues: CASGAGQEAFF. The CDR3 nucleotides are TGTGCCAGCGGGGCAGGACAAGAAGCTTTCTTT. The chain uses TRBV27 and TRBJ1-1; D possibly corresponds to TRBD1 (5 bases). In germline, CDR1 is MNHEY, CDR2 SMNVEV (reference sequence). The CDR3 consists of 11 residues. V was cut by 8 bases and J by 8 bases, with 12 bases left in between.

This clonotype occurred many times. The V gene is TRBV12-3 or TRBV12-4, the J gene TRBJ2-1; D tentatively fits TRBD1 or TRBD2 (5 bases each). The CDR3 loop spans 14 amino acids. Trimming stripped 2 bases from V and 5 bases from J, with 10 bases between. CDR3 loop: CASSLRGRHNEQFF. The DNA for the CDR3 is TGTGCCAGCAGTTTACGGGGCAGGCACAATGAGCAGTTCTTC.

This sequence joins TRBV11-2 and TRBJ1-2; D not certain. Trimming removed 4 bases at V and 1 base at J, with 13 bases between. The CDR3 runs to 15 residues. CDR1 is SGHAT and CDR2 is FQNNGV in the germline V gene. The CDR3 DNA sequence: TGTGCCAGCAGCTCACTGAAGGGTTATAACTATGGCTACACCTTC. It translates to CASSSLKGYNYGYTF.

There are a few counts of this clonotype. The J gene is TRBJ2-3, the V gene TRBV12-3 or TRBV12-4, with a tentative D call TRBD2 (6 bases). V gave up 6 bases and J gave up 0 bases, with 13 bases separating them. CDR3 length: 15 amino acids. The CDR3 bases are TGTGCCAGCAGCGGGGGTGGGGTTAGCACAGATACGCAGTATTTT. As protein: CASSGGGVSTDTQYF.